The 32 T cell receptor beta chains in this list originate from one sample, sequenced in a study of cytomegalovirus exposure and HLA in healthy donors. Primers: 60 Vbeta forward and 13 Jbeta reverse. The method was immunoSEQ multiplex PCR; TCRdb's version includes in-frame clones alone and lacks a portion of them. The sample holds about 150,000 clones; more than 60% are singletons and the top ten take 1.4%. The sample was PBMCs. The receptors shown here come from a woman aged 25 to 39 in good health and CMV-seropositive.

Points on this clone: At one end the junction does not follow the germline gene, possibly because of a read error. The J gene is TRBJ2-7, the V gene TRBV6-1; 7 bases are shared with TRBD2. CDR1 MNHNS and CDR2 SASEGT come from the germline V gene. The CDR3 covers 12 residues. The CDR3 loop is CATSGTTSASDF. For the CDR3, the DNA is TGTGCCACATCCGGGACTACCTCTGCTTCAGACTTC.

The V call is TRBV27, the J call TRBJ2-1; 9 positions agree with TRBD2. This CDR3 has 15 amino acids. The V and J ends lost 2 bases and 8 bases, in that order; junction bases with no gene match: 7. Per germline, CDR1 MNHEY and CDR2 SMNVEV (reference sequence). CDR3 nucleotides: TGTGCCAGCAGTTTAGTCTCCCTAGCGGGATATGAGCAGTTCTTC. Protein product: CASSLVSLAGYEQFF.

The V and J genes are TRBV5-1 and TRBJ1-1; 9 nucleotides match TRBD1. Looked up from germline, CDR1 is SGHRS and CDR2 is YFSETQ. V lost 3 bases, J lost 4 bases, and 4 bases stayed unmatched. CDR3 length: 14 residues. CDR3 sequence (DNA): TGCGCCAGCAGCTCCGGGACAGGGATCACTGAAGCTTTCTTT. This gives the protein CASSSGTGITEAFF. The variable domain in full, with the rest retrieved from reference TRBV5-1 and TRBJ1-1, is KAGVTQTPRYLIKTRGQQVTLSCSPISGHRSVSWYQQTPGQGLQFLFEYFSETQRNKGNFPGRFSGRQFSNSRSEMNVSTLELGDSALYLCASSSGTGITEAFFGQGTRLTVV.

This rearrangement joins TRBV19 to TRBJ1-3, with 8 bases that match TRBD1. V lost 4 bases to trimming and J lost 2 bases; unmatched junction nucleotides: 1. Germline CDR1 LNHDA, CDR2 SQIVND (reference sequence). The CDR3 spans 14 residues. The CDR3 coding sequence is TGTGCCAGTAGTACGGACAGGGCTGGAAACACCATATATTTT. The encoded protein is CASSTDRAGNTIYF. Drawing the rest from reference TRBV19 and TRBJ1-3, the complete variable domain is DGGITQSPKYLFRKEGQNVTLSCEQNLNHDAMYWYRQDPGQGLRLIYYSQIVNDFQKGDIAEGYSVSREKKESFPLTVTSAQKNPTAFYLCASSTDRAGNTIYFGEGSWLTVV.

The rearrangement links TRBV7-9 to TRBJ1-4; 7 nucleotides match TRBD1. Germline lookup yields CDR1 SEHNR and CDR2 FQNEAQ (reference sequence). After removal of 7 bases from V and 5 bases from J, the junction contained 16 bases not matched to a gene. CDR3 size: 17 residues. This CDR3 is CASTPSGTATRNEKLFF. The CDR3 region has the DNA TGTGCCAGCACCCCGTCGGGGACAGCAACTCGCAATGAAAAACTGTTTTTT.

The DNA of the CDR3 is TGTGCCACCAGCAGAGCAGGACAGGGACACTATGGCTACACCTTC. The encoded protein is CATSRAGQGHYGYTF. This chain links TRBV15 with TRBJ1-2; 8 bases are a match to TRBD1. This CDR3 region has 15 residues. With 1 base clipped from V and 3 bases from J, the junction kept 4 bases outside the gene matches. Germline lookup yields CDR1 LNHNV and CDR2 YYDKDF (reference sequence).

This clone occurred a few times. This sequence joins TRBV6-6 and TRBJ2-7, with TRBD2 identical over 11 bases. V shed 0 bases, J shed 6 bases, and the junction held 1 base outside the gene matches. This CDR3 has 14 amino acids. CDR1 and CDR2 from the germline V gene are MNHNY and SVGAGI (reference sequence). The CDR3 DNA reads as TGTGCCAGCAGTTACTCTAGCGGGAGGGTCGAGCAGTACTTC. Amino acids: CASSYSSGRVEQYF.

V gene TRBV4-3 combines with J gene TRBJ2-3; 14 positions agree with TRBD2. V gave up 1 base and J gave up 1 base; unmatched junction bases: 4. The CDR3 extends over 18 amino acids. The germline gives CDR1 LGHNA, CDR2 YSLEER. Written as DNA, the CDR3 is TGCGCCAGCAGCCAAGGACTAGCGGGGGGGGCTGGCACAGATACGCAGTATTTT. Residues: CASSQGLAGGAGTDTQYF.

This clone occurred a few times. The chain employs TRBV9 and TRBJ2-7; TRBD2 matches at 10 bases. Trimming at V came to 4 bases and at J to 6 bases, leaving 10 bases not matched to a gene. The germline V gene encodes CDR1 SGDLS and CDR2 YYNGEE. The CDR3 totals 15 residues. DNA for the CDR3: TGTGCCAGCAGCCCCCTTCCTAGCGGGAGTGGCGAGCAGTACTTC. Amino acids: CASSPLPSGSGEQYF.

The V gene is TRBV2, the J gene TRBJ2-7; D not resolved. The CDR3 is 17 amino acids. The germline V and J ends were trimmed by 9 bases and 0 bases, with 24 bases remaining between them. The V gene's germline CDR1 is SNHLY and CDR2 FYNNEI. The CDR3 nucleotides are TGTGCCAGAGACCGCGGTCCGGCAAGCTTCAGCTCCTACGAGCAGTACTTC. It is translated as CARDRGPASFSSYEQYF.

Only one count was recorded for this clone. The rearrangement uses TRBV7-2 and TRBJ1-1; TRBD1 is a possible D gene (5 bases). V was clipped by 4 bases and J by 1 base, with 10 bases between them. The V gene's germline CDR1 is SGHTA and CDR2 FQGNSA. The CDR3 covers 14 residues. CDR3 protein: CASSWTSENTEAFF. The CDR3 DNA follows: TGTGCCAGCAGCTGGACATCAGAGAACACTGAAGCTTTCTTT.

The chain joins TRBV7-6 to TRBJ1-1; D gene ambiguous. Germline V gene lookup returns CDR1 SGHVS and CDR2 FNYEAQ. The ends were cut back, 1 base at V and 5 bases at J, with 14 bases in the middle. This CDR3 contains 15 residues. DNA of the CDR3: TGTGCCAGCAGCTTAGAACCGGGAAGTGGTACTGAAGCTTTCTTT. Amino acid sequence: CASSLEPGSGTEAFF.

The rearrangement links TRBV9 to TRBJ2-3; D gene uncertain. CDR3 length: 16 residues. Germline assignment: CDR1 SGDLS and CDR2 YYNGEE. V was pared by 4 bases and J by 1 base, with 16 bases between. CDR3 protein: CASSFQAQSGTDTQYF. The CDR3 DNA reads TGTGCCAGCAGCTTTCAAGCCCAGAGCGGCACAGATACGCAGTATTTT.

This chain joins TRBV4-2 and TRBJ2-3; tentatively, D is TRBD2 (6 bases). The CDR3 spans 16 residues. The germline gives CDR1 LGHNA, CDR2 YNFKEQ. Trimming cost V 6 bases and J 6 bases, with 22 bases left between them. CDR3 region: CASSQLVPGATDTQYF. CDR3 sequence (DNA): TGTGCCAGCAGTCAGCTCGTCCCGGGAGCAACGGATACGCAGTATTTT.

The rearrangement joins TRBV30 to TRBJ2-1, with 8 bases aligning to TRBD2. This CDR3 spans 13 amino acids. Germline assignment: CDR1 GTSNPN and CDR2 SVGIG (reference sequence). V was pared by 5 bases and J by 9 bases, with 9 bases of the junction left unmatched. The CDR3, as DNA: TGTGCCTGGGAAGCGGGAGAATCAGGTGAGCAGTTCTTC. Protein product: CAWEAGESGEQFF.

The chain links TRBV5-5 to TRBJ2-7, with D possibly matching TRBD2 (6 bases). V lost 0 bases and J 2 bases, leaving 18 bases between the germline ends. The CDR3 is 17 amino acids. CDR1 SGHKS and CDR2 YYEKEE come from the germline V gene (reference sequence). CDR3 bases: TGTGCCAGCAGCTTGGAGGCCACCGGCGGGGTGACCTACGAGCAGTACTTC. This codes for CASSLEATGGVTYEQYF.

The V gene is TRBV27, the J gene TRBJ1-1; D not certain. Germline CDR1 reads MNHEY; CDR2 reads SMNVEV (reference sequence). V lost 5 bases and J 4 bases, leaving 11 bases between the germline ends. This CDR3 has 13 amino acids. CDR3: CASSVFRGTEAFF. The CDR3 nucleotides read TGTGCCAGCAGTGTGTTCCGGGGCACTGAAGCTTTCTTT.

This chain links TRBV7-8 with TRBJ1-2; D perhaps matches TRBD1 (5 bases). CDR1 SGHVS and CDR2 FQNEAQ come from the germline V gene. V shed 5 bases and J shed 10 bases, with 14 bases lying between them. The CDR3 has 12 amino acids. The CDR3 bases are TGTGCCAGCAGCCCCTACCAGGGAATCTACACCTTC. Translated, it gives CASSPYQGIYTF.

This sequence joins TRBV9 and TRBJ1-2, with TRBD1 as a possible D gene (5 bases). The germline CDR1 and CDR2 sequences are SGDLS and YYNGEE. With 4 bases removed from V and 8 bases from J, the gap between germline ends came to 15 bases. The CDR3 is made up of 13 amino acids. CDR3 nucleotide sequence: TGTGCCAGCAGCCCCGGGGGACCAGAAGGCTACACCTTC. The encoded protein is CASSPGGPEGYTF.

The CDR3 DNA reads as TGTGCCAGCAGGGCGGGGGGAAGCAATCAGCCCCAGCATTTT. Encoded protein: CASRAGGSNQPQHF. The genes are TRBV27 and TRBJ1-5, with D tentatively TRBD1 (5 bases). V lost 6 bases, J lost 1 base, and 10 bases lay in between. This CDR3 has 14 residues. Germline V gene data show CDR1 as MNHEY and CDR2 as SMNVEV (reference sequence).

The chain carries TRBV30 and TRBJ1-3; D remains ambiguous. The CDR3 has 14 residues. Germline V gives CDR1 GTSNPN, CDR2 SVGIG (reference sequence). Trimming shortened V by 1 base and J by 6 bases, and 13 bases separated the two germline ends. The CDR3 sequence: CAWSDRGSPNTIYF. The CDR3 DNA reads TGTGCCTGGAGTGACCGGGGTTCCCCAAACACCATATATTTT.

This chain joins TRBV15 and TRBJ1-2; 7 positions agree with TRBD1. V shed 3 bases, J shed 11 bases, and the junction held 6 bases outside the gene matches. Looked up from germline, CDR1 is LNHNV and CDR2 is YYDKDF (reference sequence). The CDR3 contains 12 residues. CDR3 loop: CATSRWDSRYTF. In DNA form, the CDR3 reads TGTGCCACCAGCAGGTGGGACAGCCGTTACACCTTC.

The chain carries TRBV30 and TRBJ2-5, with D possibly TRBD1 on 5 matching bases. This CDR3 has 13 amino acids. V was trimmed by 2 bases and J by 2 bases, leaving 9 bases between them. Germline V gene lookup returns CDR1 GTSNPN and CDR2 SVGIG (reference sequence). CDR3 sequence reads: CAWSFGHQETQYF. CDR3 nucleotides: TGTGCCTGGAGTTTCGGACATCAAGAGACCCAGTACTTC.

About this clone: Other DNA sequences within the sample encode an identical CDR3. The chain recombines TRBV27 with TRBJ2-1; the match to TRBD2 covers 10 bases. After removal of 3 bases from V and 5 bases from J, the junction contained 4 bases not matched to a gene. The CDR3 runs 15 residues. From germline, CDR1 is MNHEY and CDR2 SMNVEV (reference sequence). CDR3 sequence: CASSLGLAGDNEQFF. The CDR3 DNA reads as TGTGCCAGCAGTTTGGGTCTAGCGGGAGACAATGAGCAGTTCTTC.

The DNA of the CDR3 is TGCGCCAGCAGCTTGGCCAGCCAAGAGACCCAGTACTTC. Amino acids: CASSLASQETQYF. This chain connects TRBV5-1 to TRBJ2-5; D is undetermined. CDR3 length equals 13 residues. The V end was cut by 0 bases, the J end by 1 base, with 4 bases between. Germline V gives CDR1 SGHRS, CDR2 YFSETQ.

The gene calls are TRBV14 and TRBJ1-2, with D possibly matching TRBD1 (5 bases). Germline CDR1 SGHDN, CDR2 FVKESK. This CDR3 is built from 13 residues. The germline V and J ends were trimmed by 5 bases and 4 bases, with 11 bases remaining between them. DNA for the CDR3: TGTGCCAGCAGCATCACAGGCCTCTATGGCTACACCTTC. Protein: CASSITGLYGYTF. Combining the CDR3 with reference TRBV14 and TRBJ1-2 gives the whole variable domain EAGVTQFPSHSVIEKGQTVTLRCDPISGHDNLYWYRRVMGKEIKFLLHFVKESKQDESGMPNNRFLAERTGGTYSTLKVQPAELEDSGVYFCASSITGLYGYTFGSGTRLTVV.

The V call is TRBV19, the J call TRBJ2-2, with D perhaps TRBD1 (5 bases). The V end lost 8 bases, the J end lost 3 bases, and 13 bases lay between the germline ends. The CDR3 consists of 14 residues. From germline, CDR1 is LNHDA and CDR2 SQIVND (reference sequence). For the CDR3, the DNA is TGTGCCAGTTCAGGGTGGTCGGACACCGGGGAGCTGTTTTTT. Amino acids: CASSGWSDTGELFF.

This chain links TRBV5-1 with TRBJ1-2; TRBD1 matches at 11 bases. With 0 bases clipped from V and 7 bases from J, the junction kept 11 bases outside the gene matches. The length of the CDR3 is 17 residues. Germline loops: CDR1 SGHRS, CDR2 YFSETQ. Here the CDR3 DNA reads TGCGCCAGCAGCTTGGAACGGGGTGGACAGGGGGCTAGTGGCTACACCTTC. Protein sequence: CASSLERGGQGASGYTF.

About this clone itself: Other DNA sequences in the sample encode the same CDR3. CDR3 in amino acids: CASSRQGVSYEQYF. The CDR3 DNA follows: TGTGCCAGCTCTCGCCAGGGGGTCTCGTACGAGCAGTACTTC. This chain uses TRBV28 with TRBJ2-7, with 7 positions matching TRBD1. The germline V gene encodes CDR1 MDHEN and CDR2 SYDVKM. This CDR3 comprises 14 residues. Losses at the gene ends were 8 bases for V and 4 bases for J; bases not matched to a gene: 11.

The CDR3 DNA reads as TGTGCCAGCTCACCGTCCAGGGTCTACGAGCAGTACTTC. Protein product: CASSPSRVYEQYF. V is TRBV18 and J is TRBJ2-7, with D tentatively TRBD1 (5 bases). The CDR3 length is 13 residues. Germline CDR1 is KGHSH and CDR2 is LQKENI. V was clipped by 3 bases and J by 3 bases, with 9 bases between them.

With respect to this clone: One end of the junction fails to match germline, which may point to a read error. The same CDR3 arises from other DNA sequences in this sample as well. The chain employs TRBV30 and TRBJ1-1, with TRBD1 as a possible D gene (5 bases). The CDR3 spans 14 residues. Germline assignment: CDR1 GTSNPN and CDR2 SVGIG (reference sequence). CDR3 sequence reads: CAWRGEGSTTEAFF. The CDR3 DNA follows: TGTGCCTGGAGAGGGGAGGGGAGTACCACTGAAGCTTTTTTT.

The rearrangement uses TRBV28 and TRBJ1-2; D is uncertain. V was clipped by 6 bases and J by 0 bases, with 11 bases between them. The CDR3 spans 14 residues. Per the germline V gene, CDR1 is MDHEN and CDR2 is SYDVKM. The CDR3 sequence is CASSLGKANYGYTF. For the CDR3, the DNA is TGTGCCAGCAGCCTCGGGAAGGCTAACTATGGCTACACCTTC.